Shown below are 27 T cell receptor beta chains from a single sample sequenced in a study of circulating and synovial CD4+ cells in juvenile arthritis. Sequenced by immunoSEQ multiplex PCR; TCRdb stores in-frame clones only, minus some. The sample shows under 40,000 clones, roughly 93% of them seen only once. Sequencing was carried out using CD4+ T cells from blood. These receptor sequences come from a human donor with juvenile idiopathic arthritis.

This clone occurred once. This chain uses TRBV19 with TRBJ1-5, with 7 bases lining up with TRBD1. Looked up from germline, CDR1 is LNHDA and CDR2 is SQIVND (reference sequence). With 6 bases clipped from V and 4 bases from J, the junction kept 15 bases outside the gene matches. CDR3 length: 17 amino acids. Here the CDR3 reads CASSPGAGGFVNQPQHF. CDR3 in DNA: TGTGCCAGTAGCCCGGGGGCAGGGGGTTTTGTTAATCAGCCCCAGCATTTT.

The rearrangement links TRBV7-9 to TRBJ2-2, with 7 positions matching TRBD1. The J segment lost 6 bases and the V segment lost 11 bases, leaving 3 bases of the junction unmatched. From germline, CDR1 is SEHNR and CDR2 FQNEAQ (reference sequence). This CDR3 is 11 amino acids long. CDR3 bases: TGTGCCGTGACAGGGCCCGGGGAGCTGTTTTTT. Its translation: CAVTGPGELFF. Combining the CDR3 with reference TRBV7-9 and TRBJ2-2 gives the whole variable domain DTGVSQNPRHKITKRGQNVTFRCDPISEHNRLYWYRQTLGQGPEFLTYFQNEAQLEKSRLLSDRFSAERPKGSFSTLEIQRTEQGDSAMYLCAVTGPGELFFGEGSRLTVL.

This rearrangement joins TRBV5-1 to TRBJ2-2, with D perhaps matching TRBD2 (5 bases). The CDR3 has 14 residues. The germline V gene has CDR1 SGHRS and CDR2 YFSETQ. Between the trimmed V and J ends, which lost 6 bases and 8 bases, there was a span of 17 bases. The CDR3 protein is CASNSGEPSGELFF. DNA of the CDR3: TGCGCCAGCAACAGCGGAGAACCCTCAGGGGAGCTGTTTTTT.

The rearrangement uses TRBV2 and TRBJ1-4; a weak D match, TRBD1 (6 bases). Trimming shortened V by 6 bases and J by 6 bases, and 11 bases separated the two germline ends. Germline V lookup: CDR1 SNHLY, CDR2 FYNNEI. The CDR3 totals 13 residues. The CDR3 DNA reads TGTGCCAGCAGCCTGGACAGAGATGAAAAACTGTTTTTT. Encoded protein: CASSLDRDEKLFF.

The table lists this clone with a few counts. The V gene is TRBV7-9, the J gene TRBJ2-1, with D possibly matching TRBD1 (6 bases). V lost 4 bases and J 4 bases, leaving 20 bases between the germline ends. The germline CDR1 and CDR2 sequences are SEHNR and FQNEAQ (reference sequence). This CDR3 is 17 amino acids long. CDR3 in amino acids: CASSYAPGRGEYNEQFF. CDR3 in DNA: TGTGCCAGCAGCTACGCGCCCGGCAGGGGTGAATACAATGAGCAGTTCTTC.

In DNA form, the CDR3 reads TGTGCCAGCAGCTTAGAGACTAGCGGGGGAGAGACCCAGTACTTC. This gives the protein CASSLETSGGETQYF. The chain joins TRBV7-9 to TRBJ2-5; 12 nucleotides agree with TRBD2. Germline V lookup: CDR1 SEHNR, CDR2 FQNEAQ (reference sequence). The CDR3 totals 15 residues. The V segment lost 1 base and the J segment 4 bases; nucleotides outside the gene matches: 1.

This chain links TRBV4-1 with TRBJ2-5; a weak D match, TRBD2 (5 bases). The CDR3 consists of 14 residues. V shed 4 bases and J shed 7 bases, with 16 bases lying between them. From germline, CDR1 is MGHRA and CDR2 YSYEKL. CDR3 coding DNA: TGCGCCAGCAGCCGAGGGCCCTTCCTAGGGACCCAGTACTTC. Translated: CASSRGPFLGTQYF.

Only one count was recorded for this clone. This chain joins TRBV5-1 and TRBJ1-1; D is ambiguous. CDR3 length: 15 amino acids. CDR1 is SGHRS and CDR2 is YFSETQ in the germline V gene. Trimming pared 0 bases from V and 1 base from J, leaving 10 bases between. In DNA, the CDR3 is TGCGCCAGCAGCTTGGGGGCCCGGGGGAACACTGAAGCTTTCTTT. Translation gives CASSLGARGNTEAFF.

This clone was seen just once. The genes are TRBV10-2 and TRBJ2-2; no clear D. Trimming stripped 6 bases from V and 4 bases from J, with 24 bases between. There are 18 residues in the CDR3. Germline CDR1 and CDR2: WSHSY and SAAADI. The CDR3 region has the DNA TGCGCCAGCAGAGCATCACCATTCCCCGCGGTGAGCACCGGGGAGCTGTTTTTT. Protein: CASRASPFPAVSTGELFF.

The gene calls are TRBV2 and TRBJ2-7, with 11 bases matching TRBD1. CDR3 length equals 14 residues. V shed 6 bases, J shed 5 bases, and the junction held 6 bases outside the gene matches. Germline V gene sequence: CDR1 SNHLY, CDR2 FYNNEI. CDR3 amino acids: CASSLDRGRNEQYF. DNA for the CDR3: TGTGCCAGCAGCTTGGACAGGGGGCGAAACGAGCAGTACTTC.

J is TRBJ2-1 and V is TRBV20-1, with 7 bases identical to TRBD2. The germline CDR1 and CDR2 sequences are DFQATT and SNEGSKA (reference sequence). J lost 14 bases, V lost 6 bases, and 7 bases had no gene match. The CDR3 loop spans 10 amino acids. The CDR3 protein is CSAAGEREFF. CDR3 in DNA: TGCAGTGCGGCGGGAGAGAGGGAGTTCTTC.

The rearrangement links TRBV5-1 to TRBJ1-5; 8 positions agree with TRBD1. Trimming removed 3 bases from V and 5 bases from J; junction bases left unmatched: 13. The CDR3 length is 17 residues. Germline assignment: CDR1 SGHRS and CDR2 YFSETQ. The CDR3 here is CASSYYPQGARDQPQHF. The CDR3 DNA is TGCGCCAGCAGCTATTACCCTCAGGGGGCTCGGGATCAGCCCCAGCATTTT.

This sequence joins TRBV5-1 and TRBJ1-1; 8 bases are shared with TRBD1. CDR1 is SGHRS, CDR2 YFSETQ, per germline. The CDR3 has 15 residues. With V trimmed by 0 bases and J by 6 bases, 7 bases remained unmatched. The CDR3, as DNA: TGCGCCAGCAGCTTGGCGGGACAGGTAGGGGCTGAAGCTTTCTTT. This encodes CASSLAGQVGAEAFF. The entire variable domain, with the rest obtained from reference TRBV5-1 and TRBJ1-1, is as follows: KAGVTQTPRYLIKTRGQQVTLSCSPISGHRSVSWYQQTPGQGLQFLFEYFSETQRNKGNFPGRFSGRQFSNSRSEMNVSTLELGDSALYLCASSLAGQVGAEAFFGQGTRLTVV.

The chain uses TRBV6-4 and TRBJ1-1; the match to TRBD1 covers 9 bases. The CDR3 extends over 15 amino acids. Germline assignment: CDR1 MRHNA and CDR2 SNTAGT. J lost 5 bases, V lost 4 bases, and 8 bases had no gene match. The CDR3 loop reads CASSATQGAWTEAFF. As DNA, the CDR3 is TGTGCCAGCAGTGCTACACAGGGGGCGTGGACTGAAGCTTTCTTT.

J is TRBJ2-6 and V is TRBV5-6, with D tentatively TRBD2 (5 bases). The germline V and J ends were trimmed by 1 base and 3 bases, with 8 bases remaining between them. Germline CDR1 SGHDT, CDR2 YYEEEE. The length of the CDR3 is 15 residues. Here the CDR3 DNA reads TGTGCCAGCAGCTTGAGAGGGAATGGGGCCAACGTCCTGACTTTC. This sequence encodes CASSLRGNGANVLTF.

The chain links TRBV6-5 to TRBJ1-1; perhaps TRBD1 as D (6 bases). Germline V gives CDR1 MNHEY, CDR2 SVGAGI. Trimming shortened V by 5 bases and J by 2 bases, and 12 bases separated the two germline ends. The CDR3 runs to 14 residues. CDR3 in amino acids: CASSIRDTNTEAFF. In nucleotides, the CDR3 is TGTGCCAGCAGTATCCGGGACACCAACACTGAAGCTTTCTTT.

The V gene is TRBV5-4, the J gene TRBJ1-1; no reliable D call. The CDR3 runs 15 residues. The ends were cut back, 1 base at V and 1 base at J, with 11 bases in the middle. Germline V lookup: CDR1 SGHNT, CDR2 YYREEE (reference sequence). The CDR3 here is CASSLFGIQNTEAFF. DNA of the CDR3: TGTGCCAGCAGCTTGTTCGGGATACAGAACACTGAAGCTTTCTTT.

In its sample, this clone was seen once. The chain links TRBV7-3 to TRBJ2-7; weak D call: TRBD2 (6 bases). The CDR3 is 12 residues long. V dropped 4 bases and J dropped 6 bases, with 10 bases sitting between them. The germline gives CDR1 SGHTA, CDR2 FQGTGA. CDR3 nucleotides: TGTGCCAGCAGCTCGGGGGAGACCGAGCAGTACTTC. Residues: CASSSGETEQYF.

This chain uses TRBV29-1 with TRBJ1-5; 7 bases match TRBD1. In germline, CDR1 is SQVTM, CDR2 ANQGSEA. The CDR3 consists of 12 residues. The ends lost 5 bases at V and 6 bases at J; junction bases unmatched: 4. CDR3 protein: CSVQGGGQPQHF. The CDR3 nucleotides read TGCAGCGTTCAGGGGGGAGGTCAGCCCCAGCATTTT.

This chain joins TRBV11-3 and TRBJ1-1; D is possibly TRBD1 (5 bases). Germline assignment: CDR1 SGHNT and CDR2 YENEEA. V lost 0 bases and J lost 5, with 10 bases in between. The CDR3 is 14 residues long. For the CDR3, the DNA is TGTGCCAGCAGCTTAGAGGGGGGTGATACTGAAGCTTTCTTT. Protein: CASSLEGGDTEAFF.

A single count supports this clone. This sequence joins TRBV4-1 and TRBJ2-7; D unresolved. The CDR3 is 11 residues long. V was shortened by 5 bases and J by 3 bases, with 5 bases between the two germline ends. Germline V gene sequence: CDR1 MGHRA, CDR2 YSYEKL. The DNA of the CDR3 is TGCGCCAGCAGCGACTTCTACGAGCAGTACTTC. Translation: CASSDFYEQYF.

The chain is built from TRBV5-6 and TRBJ2-5; no reliable D call. The germline V and J ends were trimmed by 4 bases and 1 base, with 8 bases remaining between them. The CDR3 is 13 residues long. Germline V gives CDR1 SGHDT, CDR2 YYEEEE. The CDR3 region is CASSPGPQETQYF. CDR3 DNA: TGTGCCAGCAGCCCTGGGCCCCAAGAGACCCAGTACTTC.

This chain uses TRBV19 with TRBJ2-1; TRBD2 agrees at 14 bases. With V trimmed by 6 bases and J by 9 bases, 10 bases remained unmatched. The germline V gene has CDR1 LNHDA and CDR2 SQIVND (reference sequence). CDR3 length equals 16 residues. CDR3 protein: CASRTTGLAGVGEQFF. The CDR3 nucleotides read TGTGCCAGTAGAACTACGGGACTAGCGGGAGTAGGTGAGCAGTTCTTC.

V is TRBV28 and J is TRBJ2-2; tentatively, D is TRBD2 (6 bases). V was trimmed by 2 bases and J by 1 base, leaving 8 bases between them. This CDR3 comprises 15 residues. Germline CDR1 and CDR2: MDHEN and SYDVKM. The CDR3 region has the DNA TGTGCCAGCAGTTTAACGGGAGTGAACACCGGGGAGCTGTTTTTT. As protein: CASSLTGVNTGELFF.

This chain links TRBV29-1 with TRBJ2-7; D gene uncertain. The germline CDR1 and CDR2 sequences are SQVTM and ANQGSEA. The CDR3 sequence is 12 residues long. With 3 bases removed from V and 5 bases from J, the gap between germline ends came to 11 bases. DNA of the CDR3: TGCAGCGTTGAGGTGCTTTCGGACGAGCAGTACTTC. Protein: CSVEVLSDEQYF.

J is TRBJ1-4 and V is TRBV5-4; 8 bases align to TRBD1. The junction had 5 bases not matched to a gene; V was cut back by 3 bases and J by 4 bases. Germline CDR1 reads SGHNT; CDR2 reads YYREEE (reference sequence). The CDR3 loop spans 15 amino acids. DNA for the CDR3: TGTGCCAGCAGCTCAGGGGGCCTAGTTAATGAAAAACTGTTTTTT. Protein product: CASSSGGLVNEKLFF.

The chain carries TRBV5-1 and TRBJ2-2; 12 bases are a match to TRBD1. The CDR3 runs 17 residues. Trimming at V came to 4 bases and at J to 2 bases, leaving 6 bases not matched to a gene. Germline loops: CDR1 SGHRS, CDR2 YFSETQ. The CDR3 sequence is CASSALGQGANTGELFF. CDR3 coding DNA: TGCGCCAGCAGCGCTCTGGGACAGGGGGCAAACACCGGGGAGCTGTTTTTT.